The present T cell receptor beta chain was sequenced within a study of human T cells and chemical hapten exposure. Across the whole study: Small volume differences among pooled libraries mainly caused per-sample TCR yield variation.

The study's library attached unique molecular identifiers to single cDNA molecules. Per the authors' pipeline: Ranging from about 20,000 to 690,600, TCR counts per sample had a median value of roughly 96,000. In TCRdb, the 5' RACE reads were re-called with MiXCR into one record per CDR3 protein. The V and J calls were determined by TCRdb, not by the authors. The sample consists of under 150,000 distinct CDR3 sequences, around a fifth of them appearing once. General study findings and limits: DPC sensitization produced no change in TCRs with frequency above 1 in 1000.

Looked up from germline, CDR1 is MNHEY and CDR2 is SVGAGI. The germline V and J ends were trimmed by 7 bases and 2 bases, with 9 bases remaining between them. The CDR3 sequence is 14 residues long. Whole blood that had not been fractionated was the source of extracted total RNA. Comment on this clonotype: Its specificity is not known.

This sequence was found in a human donor in good health. V gene TRBV6-5 combines with J gene TRBJ2-6; D is uncertain. CDR3 nucleotides: TGTGCCAGCACGATGGACGCTGGGGCCAACGTCCTGACTTTC. This encodes CASTMDAGANVLTF.